This T cell receptor beta chain was profiled in a study of T cells after yellow fever vaccination. The table lists this clonotype with a few counts. Its antigen remains unidentified. The junction departs from the called germline gene at one end, perhaps through a read error. Regarding the study as a whole: Boosting was followed by the reappearance of most primary-vaccination clones (approximately 95% CD4, about 90% CD8). A weaker secondary response peaked on day 5, the primary on day 15.

Template-switching 5'RACE yielded the TCR cDNA; a universal primer site and UMIs were added in the process. TCRdb analysed the 5' RACE reads with MiXCR anew, one entry per CDR3 protein. The top ten hold around 3.5% of the sample, which has hundreds of thousands of distinct CDR3 sequences, roughly 5% seen once. The CDR3 has 13 residues. The germline V gene encodes CDR1 MDHEN and CDR2 SYDVKM. The receptor's source is a man between 18 and 35 years old who received the YFV17D yellow fever vaccine. The chain recombines TRBV28 with TRBJ1-5, with a weak D call TRBD1 (5 bases). This sample comprised CD4+ T cells sorted from PBMCs, obtained on the day of the yellow fever booster vaccination. The DNA for the CDR3 is TGTGCCAGCAGTCCTTCTATGATGGGGCCAGGGTATTTT. Translated, it gives CASSPSMMGPGYF.